What follows are 11 T cell receptor beta chains derived from one specimen sequenced in a study of OX40 agonist ivuxolimab in advanced cancers. Library preparation used the immunoSEQ multiplex PCR assay. TCRdb took over this immuneACCESS table, retaining in-frame rearrangements with V and J assigned. Such tables are incomplete; in checked studies, under half of the missing clones stem from an unresolved V gene, and the remainder is unexplained. The sample table holds tens of thousands of clones, of which over 75% were seen once. Jointly, the top ten make up around 19% of the sample. Sequenced material: CD4+ or CD8+ T cells sorted from blood, taken in a trial of the OX40 agonist ivuxolimab. All receptors come from an adult with an advanced solid tumor such as melanoma, head and neck, liver or kidney cancer.

This chain connects TRBV4-1 to TRBJ1-2, with TRBD1 matching over 8 bases. Germline values: CDR1 MGHRA, CDR2 YSYEKL. J gave up 5 bases and V 0 bases, and 8 bases lay outside the gene matches. The CDR3 runs 16 residues. The CDR3 nucleotides are TGCGCCAGCAGCCAAGAGGGAACAGGGGGGTCATATGGCTACACCTTC. Protein: CASSQEGTGGSYGYTF.

V gene TRBV6-5 combines with J gene TRBJ2-5; D gene ambiguous. Germline V CDR1 and CDR2: MNHEY, SVGAGI. V lost 7 bases and J lost 11, with 20 bases in between. The CDR3 covers 13 residues. CDR3 protein: CASNEVGSTEQYF. In DNA, the CDR3 is TGTGCCAGCAACGAAGTGGGTTCGACTGAGCAGTACTTC.

The chain employs TRBV7-2 and TRBJ2-4; D is unresolved. Germline assignment: CDR1 SGHTA and CDR2 FQGNSA. This CDR3 is built from 13 residues. Trimming pared 1 base from V and 3 bases from J, leaving 4 bases between. The CDR3 here is CASSLGGKNIQYF. The CDR3 DNA reads as TGTGCCAGCAGCTTAGGGGGCAAAAACATTCAGTACTTC.

Details on this clone: The same CDR3 can be traced to other DNA sequences in this sample. V is TRBV30 and J is TRBJ1-1; no clear D gene. The CDR3 covers 13 residues. The germline V gene encodes CDR1 GTSNPN and CDR2 SVGIG (reference sequence). The V end lost 3 bases, the J end lost 0 bases, and 8 bases lay between the germline ends. In DNA form, the CDR3 reads TGTGCCTGGAGGGCCGGACTGAACACTGAAGCTTTCTTT. Amino acid sequence: CAWRAGLNTEAFF.

The chain links TRBV7-9 to TRBJ1-2, with D perhaps matching TRBD1 (5 bases). The length of the CDR3 is 15 residues. Per germline, CDR1 SEHNR and CDR2 FQNEAQ (reference sequence). Trimming stripped 4 bases from V and 2 bases from J, with 14 bases between. CDR3 in DNA: TGTGCCAGCAGCTACATAGGGGAGATCAACTATGGCTACACCTTC. The encoded protein is CASSYIGEINYGYTF.

This chain uses TRBV4-2 with TRBJ2-3; TRBD1 might be the D (6 bases). Germline-derived CDR1 and CDR2 are LGHNA and YNFKEQ. The CDR3 runs to 17 residues. V was pared by 0 bases and J by 6 bases, with 19 bases between. The CDR3 DNA reads TGTGCCAGCAGCCAAGATCTGAGCCTCCGTAGGGGGGATACGCAGTATTTT. This gives the protein CASSQDLSLRRGDTQYF.

This clone was observed once. Its ends do not fully match the called genes, so a read error is possible. V is TRBV19 and J is TRBJ1-1; TRBD1 is a possible D gene (5 bases). This CDR3 comprises 13 residues. The germline gives CDR1 LNHDA, CDR2 SQIVND (reference sequence). CDR3 coding DNA: TGTGCCAGTAATATACAGGAGAACACTGAAGCTTTCTTT. It codes for CASNIQENTEAFF.

This clone showed up just a few times. This chain uses TRBV25-1 with TRBJ1-2; D unresolved. Trimming took 8 bases from V and 3 from J, leaving 7 bases between them. The CDR3 is 11 amino acids. The germline CDR1 and CDR2 sequences are MGHDK and SYGVNS. The CDR3 DNA reads as TGTGCCAGCGCTGGGGACTATGGCTACACCTTC. Its protein is CASAGDYGYTF.

The chain combines TRBV5-6 with TRBJ1-2, with 8 bases that match TRBD1. Per the germline V gene, CDR1 is SGHDT and CDR2 is YYEEEE. The CDR3 is made up of 16 amino acids. The J segment lost 0 bases and the V segment lost 2 bases, leaving 6 bases of the junction unmatched. CDR3 bases: TGTGCCAGCAGCTTAGGGACAGGACTCGCTAACTATGGCTACACCTTC. Translating gives CASSLGTGLANYGYTF. Together with reference TRBV5-6 and TRBJ1-2, the CDR3 gives the full variable domain: DAGVTQSPTHLIKTRGQQVTLRCSPKSGHDTVSWYQQALGQGPQFIFQYYEEEERQRGNFPDRFSGHQFPNYSSELNVNALLLGDSALYLCASSLGTGLANYGYTFGSGTRLTVV.

The V and J genes are TRBV6-1 and TRBJ1-1, with TRBD1 identical over 9 bases. V was pared by 5 bases and J by 1 base, with 5 bases of the junction left unmatched. The CDR3 loop spans 15 amino acids. Germline V gene lookup returns CDR1 MNHNS and CDR2 SASEGT. The chain's CDR3 is CASSQGGQGNTEAFF. CDR3 nucleotides: TGTGCCAGCAGTCAAGGGGGACAGGGGAACACTGAAGCTTTCTTT.

The chain carries TRBV7-8 and TRBJ2-1; a possible D gene is TRBD2 (6 bases). Trimming stripped 5 bases from V and 4 bases from J, with 18 bases between. Germline CDR1 and CDR2: SGHVS and FQNEAQ. The CDR3 has 16 residues. The CDR3 nucleotides are TGTGCCAGCAGCACGAAAGCGGGCGACCTATACAATGAGCAGTTCTTC. It is translated as CASSTKAGDLYNEQFF. The variable domain in full, completed from reference TRBV7-8 and TRBJ2-1, reads GAGVSQSPRYKVAKRGQDVALRCDPISGHVSLFWYQQALGQGPEFLTYFQNEAQLDKSGLPSDRFFAERPEGSVSTLKIQRTQQEDSAVYLCASSTKAGDLYNEQFFGPGTRLTVL.